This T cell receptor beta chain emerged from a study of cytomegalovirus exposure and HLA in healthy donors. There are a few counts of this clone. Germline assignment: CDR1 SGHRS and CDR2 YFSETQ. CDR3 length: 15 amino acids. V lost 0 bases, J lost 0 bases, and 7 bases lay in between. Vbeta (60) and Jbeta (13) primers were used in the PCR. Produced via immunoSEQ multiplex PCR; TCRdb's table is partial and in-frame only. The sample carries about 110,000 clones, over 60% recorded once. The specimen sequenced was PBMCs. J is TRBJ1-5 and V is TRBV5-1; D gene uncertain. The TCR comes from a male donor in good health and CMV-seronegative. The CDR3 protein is CASSLAGDSNQPQHF. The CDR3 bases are TGCGCCAGCAGCTTGGCCGGGGATAGCAATCAGCCCCAGCATTTT.